This note documents a single T cell receptor beta chain sequence. Its cognate antigen is unknown. Germline V gives CDR1 DFQATT, CDR2 SNEGSKA (reference sequence). Deletions cut 2 bases from V and 5 bases from J, with 12 bases between. The CDR3 extends over 13 amino acids. These data belong to a study of T-cell memory formation after mild COVID-19. Each CDR3 protein is one row after TCRdb ran MiXCR on the 5' RACE reads. This repertoire shows fewer than 200,000 distinct CDR3 sequences, less than 20% found once; its top ten account for roughly 4.3%. Study-wide results and limits: Some responding clones appeared in pre-infection memory, suggesting cross-reactive memory joined.

The clonotype originates from a man in his late teens or twenties who had mild COVID-19 (a few samples of this study predate the infection). Cell type and time point are not known. Sequenced input: PBMCs or a T cell subset sorted from them (not recorded which). V and J are TRBV20-1 and TRBJ2-5; D gene ambiguous. This CDR3 reads CSARRGLRETQYF. In nucleotides, the CDR3 is TGCAGTGCTAGACGAGGTTTGAGGGAGACCCAGTACTTC.